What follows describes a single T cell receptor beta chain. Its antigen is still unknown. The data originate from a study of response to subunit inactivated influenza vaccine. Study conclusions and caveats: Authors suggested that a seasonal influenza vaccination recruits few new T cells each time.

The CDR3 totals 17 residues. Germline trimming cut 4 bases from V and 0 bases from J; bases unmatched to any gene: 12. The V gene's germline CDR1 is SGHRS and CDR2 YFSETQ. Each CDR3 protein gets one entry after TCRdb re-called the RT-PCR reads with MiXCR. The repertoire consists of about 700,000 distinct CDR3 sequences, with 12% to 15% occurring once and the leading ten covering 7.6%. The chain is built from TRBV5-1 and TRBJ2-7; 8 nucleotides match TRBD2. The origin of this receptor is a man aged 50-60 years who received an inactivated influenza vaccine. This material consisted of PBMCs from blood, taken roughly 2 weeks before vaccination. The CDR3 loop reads CASSGGLSGIRSYEQYF. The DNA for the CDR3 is TGCGCCAGCAGCGGGGGCCTTAGCGGGATTCGCTCCTACGAGCAGTACTTC.